This entry concerns a single TCR beta chain. CDR3 size: 18 residues. Germline-derived CDR1 and CDR2 are SGDLS and YYNGEE. V was clipped by 3 bases and J by 2 bases; unmatched bases: 7. The authors' processing: Nucleated cell number was recorded as an estimate derived from reference gene primer amplification. Here immunoSEQ multiplex PCR was the method, and the copy in TCRdb shows in-frame clones only, minus some. V and J calls and clone size are copied from that table; D and trimming were computed from the DNA. The sample contains 150,000 to 200,000 clones, more than 65% of which appear only once. These data belong to a study of blood T cell repertoires in COVID-19. Background on the study: Samples representing acute and convalescent COVID-19 were sourced from the United States, Italy and Spain. The cDNA or gDNA used as material had been derived from T cells, B-cell-depleted T cells, or PBMCs.

Enrollees, roughly 18 to 89 years old, lived in 24 US areas. The J gene is TRBJ2-3, the V gene TRBV9, with TRBD2 matching 15 bases. The receptor comes from a woman aged 45-59 years with acute COVID-19. Sequenced sample: PBMCs or T cells enriched from blood (not recorded which). The chain's CDR3 is CASSGGLAGGHYTDTQYF. CDR3 bases: TGTGCCAGCAGCGGGGGACTAGCGGGGGGCCATTACACAGATACGCAGTATTTT. The entire variable domain, with the rest obtained from reference TRBV9 and TRBJ2-3, is as follows: DSGVTQTPKHLITATGQRVTLRCSPRSGDLSVYWYQQSLDQGLQFLIQYYNGEERAKGNILERFSAQQFPDLHSELNLSSLELGDSALYFCASSGGLAGGHYTDTQYFGPGTRLTVL.